Below, 25 T cell receptor beta chains from the same sample are listed, as sequenced in a study of cytomegalovirus exposure and HLA in healthy donors. Primers for the PCR totalled 60 Vbeta and 13 Jbeta. Sequenced by immunoSEQ multiplex PCR; TCRdb stores in-frame clones only, minus some. Of 200,000 to 300,000 clones detected, roughly 86% appear once; the ten largest clones hold 2% to 2.5%. The sequenced material came from PBMCs. The receptors originated from a woman aged 40 to 49 in good health and CMV-seropositive.

The chain links TRBV6-5 to TRBJ2-3, with D hard to call. This CDR3 region has 12 residues. Trimming took 5 bases from V and 4 from J, leaving 7 bases between them. Germline V lookup: CDR1 MNHEY, CDR2 SVGAGI. CDR3 region: CASSPEPDTQYF. The DNA of the CDR3 is TGTGCCAGCAGTCCCGAGCCAGATACGCAGTATTTT.

The chain recombines TRBV7-2 with TRBJ2-4; 7 bases map to TRBD2. This CDR3 contains 17 residues. The V gene's germline CDR1 is SGHTA and CDR2 FQGNSA. V lost 1 base to trimming and J lost 6 bases; unmatched junction nucleotides: 12. This chain's CDR3 is CASSLGPLTSQGNIQYF. As DNA, the CDR3 is TGTGCCAGCAGCTTAGGCCCCCTGACTAGCCAGGGAAACATTCAGTACTTC. The entire variable domain, with the rest obtained from reference TRBV7-2 and TRBJ2-4, is as follows: GAGVSQSPSNKVTEKGKDVELRCDPISGHTALYWYRQSLGQGLEFLIYFQGNSAPDKSGLPSDRFSAERTGGSVSTLTIQRTQQEDSAVYLCASSLGPLTSQGNIQYFGAGTRLSVL.

This chain links TRBV14 with TRBJ2-1; TRBD2 agrees at 8 bases. The CDR3 totals 17 residues. Germline V CDR1 and CDR2: SGHDN, FVKESK. V dropped 4 bases and J dropped 0; count of bases not matched to a gene: 8. In DNA, the CDR3 is TGTGCCAGCAGCCCTTTTGGCGGGAGGAGCTCCTACAATGAGCAGTTCTTC. It yields the protein CASSPFGGRSSYNEQFF.

CDR3 sequence reads: CAWSRKTSGRANEQFF. The CDR3 bases are TGTGCCTGGAGTCGTAAAACTAGCGGGAGGGCCAATGAGCAGTTCTTC. The rearrangement links TRBV30 to TRBJ2-1, with 13 bases fitting TRBD2. V lost 2 bases to trimming and J lost 6 bases; unmatched junction nucleotides: 7. This CDR3 comprises 16 residues. Germline loops: CDR1 GTSNPN, CDR2 SVGIG (reference sequence). Variable domain in full (rest from reference TRBV30 and TRBJ2-1): SQTIHQWPATLVQPVGSPLSLECTVEGTSNPNLYWYRQAAGRGLQLLFYSVGIGQISSEVPQNLSASRPQDRQFILSSKKLLLSDSGFYLCAWSRKTSGRANEQFFGPGTRLTVL.

The V gene is TRBV7-2, the J gene TRBJ1-5; a possible D gene is TRBD1 (5 bases). Germline V gene lookup returns CDR1 SGHTA and CDR2 FQGNSA. V was trimmed by 1 base and J by 9 bases, leaving 19 bases between them. The CDR3 totals 16 residues. The CDR3 is CASSLEGALRSGPQHF. The CDR3 region has the DNA TGTGCCAGCAGCTTAGAAGGGGCCCTACGTAGTGGGCCCCAGCATTTT.

The V and J genes are TRBV19 and TRBJ1-1; D gene unclear. CDR1 is LNHDA, CDR2 SQIVND, per germline (reference sequence). Trimming cost V 2 bases and J 3 bases, with 16 bases left between them. The CDR3 contains 16 residues. The CDR3 DNA is TGTGCCAGTAGTATAACCCTACCACGACTGGACACTGAAGCTTTCTTT. Encoded protein: CASSITLPRLDTEAFF. The full variable domain, completed using reference TRBV19 and TRBJ1-1, is DGGITQSPKYLFRKEGQNVTLSCEQNLNHDAMYWYRQDPGQGLRLIYYSQIVNDFQKGDIAEGYSVSREKKESFPLTVTSAQKNPTAFYLCASSITLPRLDTEAFFGQGTRLTVV.

The chain employs TRBV5-1 and TRBJ2-1; D perhaps matches TRBD1 (5 bases). The germline V gene has CDR1 SGHRS and CDR2 YFSETQ. The length of the CDR3 is 17 residues. Trimming shortened V by 1 base and J by 0 bases, and 14 bases separated the two germline ends. The CDR3 reads CASSLRSGFTSYNEQFF. CDR3 in DNA: TGCGCCAGCAGCTTGCGCTCAGGGTTCACCTCCTACAATGAGCAGTTCTTC. The entire variable domain, with the rest obtained from reference TRBV5-1 and TRBJ2-1, is as follows: KAGVTQTPRYLIKTRGQQVTLSCSPISGHRSVSWYQQTPGQGLQFLFEYFSETQRNKGNFPGRFSGRQFSNSRSEMNVSTLELGDSALYLCASSLRSGFTSYNEQFFGPGTRLTVL.

The gene calls are TRBV7-2 and TRBJ2-7, with a weak D call TRBD2 (6 bases). The germline V gene encodes CDR1 SGHTA and CDR2 FQGNSA. V was cut by 8 bases and J by 5 bases, with 25 bases left in between. The length of the CDR3 is 16 residues. The CDR3 region has the DNA TGTGCCAGCGGAACCTATCTCCGGGACGGAGGGGACGAGCAGTACTTC. Translation: CASGTYLRDGGDEQYF.

The chain carries TRBV2 and TRBJ2-5, with 10 bases that match TRBD1. Germline-derived CDR1 and CDR2 are SNHLY and FYNNEI. V lost 6 bases and J lost 4; bases outside the gene matches: 5. The CDR3 runs to 14 residues. As DNA, the CDR3 is TGTGCCAGCAGCCGGGACAGGGGAAGAGAGACCCAGTACTTC. Its translation is CASSRDRGRETQYF.

This chain connects TRBV7-3 to TRBJ2-5; D is possibly TRBD2 (6 bases). The CDR3 has 14 residues. Germline CDR1 reads SGHTA; CDR2 reads FQGTGA. V lost 2 bases, J lost 4 bases, and 11 bases lay in between. In DNA form, the CDR3 reads TGTGCCAGCAGCTTAGGTGGGGGAGGAGAGACCCAGTACTTC. The encoded protein is CASSLGGGGETQYF.

CDR3 nucleotides: TGTGCCAGCAGTGGGACTAGCCGAAATGAGCAGTTCTTC. Protein sequence: CASSGTSRNEQFF. This chain joins TRBV27 and TRBJ2-1; 9 bases are a match to TRBD2. V gave up 5 bases and J gave up 7 bases; unmatched junction bases: 3. CDR3 size: 13 residues. Germline values: CDR1 MNHEY, CDR2 SMNVEV (reference sequence).

The V gene is TRBV11-3, the J gene TRBJ2-1, with D possibly being TRBD2 (6 bases). CDR1 is SGHNT, CDR2 YENEEA, per germline. V was trimmed by 0 bases and J by 8 bases, leaving 14 bases between them. The CDR3 runs to 15 residues. The CDR3 region is CASSLEWLGGHEQFF. The CDR3 DNA sequence: TGTGCCAGCAGCTTAGAGTGGCTAGGAGGGCATGAGCAGTTCTTC.

This clone has more than one count but fewer than ten. The chain links TRBV4-3 to TRBJ2-1; the match to TRBD2 covers 11 bases. The germline V gene encodes CDR1 LGHNA and CDR2 YSLEER. The length of the CDR3 is 17 residues. Unmatched junction bases numbered 6, after V lost 2 bases and J lost 3 bases. The CDR3 here is CASSQRLGLAGYNEQFF. In DNA, the CDR3 is TGCGCCAGCAGCCAACGACTCGGACTAGCGGGCTACAATGAGCAGTTCTTC.

The rearrangement joins TRBV7-3 to TRBJ2-1; TRBD1 is a possible D gene (6 bases). CDR3 length equals 13 residues. Germline V gene lookup returns CDR1 SGHTA and CDR2 FQGTGA. V was trimmed by 6 bases and J by 8 bases, leaving 14 bases between them. Here the CDR3 DNA reads TGTGCCAGCAGACCTGACGCAGGGGATGAGCAGTTCTTC. Translation gives CASRPDAGDEQFF.

The chain recombines TRBV7-9 with TRBJ1-1; possibly TRBD1 for D (6 bases). The CDR3 is made up of 14 amino acids. Germline CDR1 and CDR2: SEHNR and FQNEAQ (reference sequence). The V end was cut by 2 bases, the J end by 6 bases, with 13 bases between. The CDR3 here is CASSLPGEGAEAFF. The DNA of the CDR3 is TGTGCCAGCAGCTTACCGGGGGAGGGGGCTGAAGCTTTCTTT.

The rearrangement uses TRBV30 and TRBJ1-3, with no clear D. The germline V gene encodes CDR1 GTSNPN and CDR2 SVGIG (reference sequence). Deletions cut 4 bases from V and 0 bases from J, with 13 bases between. The CDR3 runs to 15 residues. The CDR3 nucleotides are TGTGCCTGGAAGGAGGCCTTCCACTCTGGAAACACCATATATTTT. The encoded protein is CAWKEAFHSGNTIYF.

The chain is built from TRBV5-6 and TRBJ2-3; TRBD2 agrees at 11 bases. Germline lookup yields CDR1 SGHDT and CDR2 YYEEEE. The CDR3 length is 15 residues. J lost 2 bases, V lost 4 bases, and 3 bases had no gene match. This chain's CDR3 is CASSPSGRSTDTQYF. The CDR3 coding sequence is TGTGCCAGCAGCCCTAGCGGGAGGTCCACAGATACGCAGTATTTT.

This clone was seen only a few times. The CDR3: CASGDSQAAEQYF. CDR3 nucleotides: TGTGCCAGCGGGGACTCCCAAGCAGCCGAGCAGTACTTC. The V gene is TRBV2, the J gene TRBJ2-7, with D maybe TRBD2 (6 bases). This CDR3 spans 13 amino acids. V lost 8 bases and J lost 6, with 17 bases in between. Germline assignment: CDR1 SNHLY and CDR2 FYNNEI.

This clone came up a few times. The chain combines TRBV28 with TRBJ1-5; 11 bases are shared with TRBD1. Germline V lookup: CDR1 MDHEN, CDR2 SYDVKM. The CDR3 consists of 15 residues. The V gene end was trimmed by 3 bases and the J gene end by 6 bases; junction bases not matched to a gene: 4. The CDR3 region has the DNA TGTGCCAGCAGTTTGGACAGGGGGCTGAGTCAGCCCCAGCATTTT. Translated: CASSLDRGLSQPQHF.

The rearrangement links TRBV5-6 to TRBJ2-5, with D perhaps TRBD2 (6 bases). The CDR3 loop spans 16 amino acids. CDR1 is SGHDT and CDR2 is YYEEEE in the germline V gene. The V gene lost 4 bases and the J gene lost 2 bases, with 18 bases spanning the gap. In DNA form, the CDR3 reads TGTGCCAGCAGCCACCTACCTGGGACTCCTCAAGAGACCCAGTACTTC. This encodes CASSHLPGTPQETQYF. Looking up the rest from reference TRBV5-6 and TRBJ2-5 gives the full variable domain: DAGVTQSPTHLIKTRGQQVTLRCSPKSGHDTVSWYQQALGQGPQFIFQYYEEEERQRGNFPDRFSGHQFPNYSSELNVNALLLGDSALYLCASSHLPGTPQETQYFGPGTRLLVL.

The gene calls are TRBV6-6 and TRBJ2-7; 8 bases are shared with TRBD1. There are 15 residues in the CDR3. Trimming took 2 bases from V and 6 from J; bases not matched to a gene: 9. Germline V lookup: CDR1 MNHNY, CDR2 SVGAGI (reference sequence). The CDR3 bases are TGTGCCAGCAGTTACCAGGACAGGGTATGGGGCGAGCAGTACTTC. Amino acid sequence: CASSYQDRVWGEQYF.

V is TRBV28 and J is TRBJ1-5; D may be TRBD1 (6 bases). This CDR3 contains 15 residues. Trimming cost V 1 base and J 5 bases, with 12 bases left between them. Germline V CDR1 and CDR2: MDHEN, SYDVKM. The CDR3 bases are TGTGCCAGCAGTTTATCTGGACAGAATTATCAGCCCCAGCATTTT. Its translation is CASSLSGQNYQPQHF.

The chain is built from TRBV5-1 and TRBJ2-7; TRBD2 matches 7 bases. The CDR3 runs to 14 residues. Looked up from germline, CDR1 is SGHRS and CDR2 is YFSETQ. Trimming took 4 bases from V and 6 from J; bases not matched to a gene: 10. The CDR3 protein is CASSPKTSPGEQYF. As DNA, the CDR3 is TGCGCCAGCAGCCCAAAGACTAGCCCAGGCGAGCAGTACTTC.

The J gene is TRBJ2-5, the V gene TRBV5-1; 12 nucleotides align to TRBD2. The CDR3 loop spans 16 amino acids. Trimming took 1 base from V and 5 from J; bases not matched to a gene: 6. Germline assignment: CDR1 SGHRS and CDR2 YFSETQ. The CDR3 is CASSLILAGGGETQYF. As DNA, the CDR3 is TGCGCCAGCAGCTTGATACTAGCGGGAGGAGGGGAGACCCAGTACTTC.

The chain has TRBV19 and TRBJ2-1; possibly TRBD2 for D (5 bases). This CDR3 is 14 amino acids long. Germline V gene data show CDR1 as LNHDA and CDR2 as SQIVND (reference sequence). The V gene lost 4 bases and the J gene lost 0 bases, with 7 bases spanning the gap. In DNA, the CDR3 is TGTGCCAGTAGTAGCGGAGGCTCCTACAATGAGCAGTTCTTC. It is translated as CASSSGGSYNEQFF.